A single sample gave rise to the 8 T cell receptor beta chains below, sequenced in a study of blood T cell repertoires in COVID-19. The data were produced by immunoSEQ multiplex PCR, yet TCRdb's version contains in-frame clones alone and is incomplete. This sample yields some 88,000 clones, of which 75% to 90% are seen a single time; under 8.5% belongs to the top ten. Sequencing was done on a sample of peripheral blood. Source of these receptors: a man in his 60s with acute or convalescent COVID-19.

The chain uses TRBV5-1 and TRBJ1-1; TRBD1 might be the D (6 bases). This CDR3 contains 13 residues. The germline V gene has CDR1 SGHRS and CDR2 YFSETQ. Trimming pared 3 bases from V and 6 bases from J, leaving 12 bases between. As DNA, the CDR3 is TGCGCCAGCAGCTCCTCAGGGGTCTCTGAAGCTTTCTTT. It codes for CASSSSGVSEAFF.

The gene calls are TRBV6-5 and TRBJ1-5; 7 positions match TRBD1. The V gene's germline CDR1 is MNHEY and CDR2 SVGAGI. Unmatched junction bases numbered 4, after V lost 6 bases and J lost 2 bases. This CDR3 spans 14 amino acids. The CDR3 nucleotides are TGTGCCAGCAGGAACACAGGGGGCAATCAGCCCCAGCATTTT. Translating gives CASRNTGGNQPQHF.

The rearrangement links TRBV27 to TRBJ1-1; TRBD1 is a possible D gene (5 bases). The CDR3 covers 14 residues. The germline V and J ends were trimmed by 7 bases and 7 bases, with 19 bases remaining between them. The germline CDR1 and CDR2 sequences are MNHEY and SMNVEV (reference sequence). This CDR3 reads CASTKAGGWDEAFF. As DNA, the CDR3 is TGTGCCAGCACCAAGGCCGGGGGGTGGGATGAAGCTTTCTTT.

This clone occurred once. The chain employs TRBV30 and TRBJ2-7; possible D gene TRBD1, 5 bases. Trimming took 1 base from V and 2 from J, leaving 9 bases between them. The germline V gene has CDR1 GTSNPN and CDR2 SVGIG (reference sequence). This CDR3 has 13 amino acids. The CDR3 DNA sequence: TGTGCCTGGAGTGGAGGCAGGGCCTACGAGCAGTACTTC. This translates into CAWSGGRAYEQYF.

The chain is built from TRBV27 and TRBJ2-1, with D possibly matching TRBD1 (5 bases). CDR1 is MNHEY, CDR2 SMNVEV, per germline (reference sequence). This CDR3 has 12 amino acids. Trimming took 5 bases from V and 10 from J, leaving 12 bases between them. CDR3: CASSPLPGEQFF. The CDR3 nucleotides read TGTGCCAGCAGTCCCCTTCCAGGGGAGCAGTTCTTC.

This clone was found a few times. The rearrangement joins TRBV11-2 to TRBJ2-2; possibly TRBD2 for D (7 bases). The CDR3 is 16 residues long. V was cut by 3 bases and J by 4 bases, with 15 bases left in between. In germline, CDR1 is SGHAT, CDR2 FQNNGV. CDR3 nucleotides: TGTGCCAGCAGCTTGACGGGGGGCAGAAGCACCGGGGAGCTGTTTTTT. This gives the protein CASSLTGGRSTGELFF.

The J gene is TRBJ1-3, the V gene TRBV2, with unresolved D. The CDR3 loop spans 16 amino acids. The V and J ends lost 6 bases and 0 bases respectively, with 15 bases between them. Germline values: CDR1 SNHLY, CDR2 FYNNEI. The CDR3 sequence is CASRSYSGSSGNTIYF. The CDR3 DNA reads TGTGCCAGCAGGTCCTATTCAGGTTCCTCTGGAAACACCATATATTTT.

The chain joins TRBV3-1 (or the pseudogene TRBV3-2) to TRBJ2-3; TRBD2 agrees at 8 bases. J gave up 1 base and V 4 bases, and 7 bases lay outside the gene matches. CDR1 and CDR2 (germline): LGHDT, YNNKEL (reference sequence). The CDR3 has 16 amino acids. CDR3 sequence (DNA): TGTGCCAGCAGCCTCCGGGGGGGCCTTCGCACAGATACGCAGTATTTT. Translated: CASSLRGGLRTDTQYF.